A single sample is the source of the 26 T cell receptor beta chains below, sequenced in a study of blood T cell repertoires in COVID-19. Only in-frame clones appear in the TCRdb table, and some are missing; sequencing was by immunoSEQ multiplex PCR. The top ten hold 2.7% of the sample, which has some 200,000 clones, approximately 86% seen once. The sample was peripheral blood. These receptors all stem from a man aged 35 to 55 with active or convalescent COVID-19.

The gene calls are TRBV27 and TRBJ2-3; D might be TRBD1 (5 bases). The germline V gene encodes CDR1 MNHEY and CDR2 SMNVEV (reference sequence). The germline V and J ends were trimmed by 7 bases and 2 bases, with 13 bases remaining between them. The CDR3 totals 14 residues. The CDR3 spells CASTKRGLTDTQYF. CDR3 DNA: TGTGCCAGCACTAAAAGGGGCCTCACAGATACGCAGTATTTT.

The CDR3 coding sequence is TGTGCCAGTAGTGCCCTGGGGGCGATGAACACTGAAGCTTTCTTT. This gives the protein CASSALGAMNTEAFF. The chain recombines TRBV19 with TRBJ1-1; D perhaps matches TRBD1 (6 bases). The CDR3 runs to 15 residues. The V and J ends lost 5 bases and 0 bases respectively, with 13 bases between them. Germline CDR1 LNHDA, CDR2 SQIVND (reference sequence).

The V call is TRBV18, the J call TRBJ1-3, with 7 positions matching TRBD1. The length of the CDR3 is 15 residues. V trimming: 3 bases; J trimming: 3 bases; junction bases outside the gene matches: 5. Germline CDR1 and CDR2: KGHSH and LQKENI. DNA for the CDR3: TGTGCCAGCTCACCGGGTGGGGACAGTGGAAACACCATATATTTT. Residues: CASSPGGDSGNTIYF.

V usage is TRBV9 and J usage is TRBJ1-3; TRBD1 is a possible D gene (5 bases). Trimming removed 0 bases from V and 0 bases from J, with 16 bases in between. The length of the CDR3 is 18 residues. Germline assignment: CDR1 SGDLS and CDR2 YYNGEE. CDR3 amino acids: CASSVGLVTASSGNTIYF. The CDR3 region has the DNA TGTGCCAGCAGCGTAGGTTTGGTGACAGCCTCCTCTGGAAACACCATATATTTT.

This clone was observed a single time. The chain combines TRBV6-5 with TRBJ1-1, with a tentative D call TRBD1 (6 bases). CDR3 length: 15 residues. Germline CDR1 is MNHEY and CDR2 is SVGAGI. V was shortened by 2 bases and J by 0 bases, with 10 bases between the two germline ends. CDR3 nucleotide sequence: TGTGCCAGCAGTTACAATGGACAGTTGAACACTGAAGCTTTCTTT. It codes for CASSYNGQLNTEAFF.

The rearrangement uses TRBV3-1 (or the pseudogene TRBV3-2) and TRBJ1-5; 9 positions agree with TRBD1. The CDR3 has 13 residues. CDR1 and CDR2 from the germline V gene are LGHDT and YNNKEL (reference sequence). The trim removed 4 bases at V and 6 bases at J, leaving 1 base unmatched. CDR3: CASSRTGVQPQHF. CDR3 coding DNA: TGTGCCAGCAGCCGGACAGGGGTTCAGCCCCAGCATTTT.

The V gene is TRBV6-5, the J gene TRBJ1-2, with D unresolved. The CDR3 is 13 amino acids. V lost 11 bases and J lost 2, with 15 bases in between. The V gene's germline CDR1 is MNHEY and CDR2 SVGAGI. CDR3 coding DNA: TGTGCCTCCCACAGCAGGCCAAACTATGGCTACACCTTC. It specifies CASHSRPNYGYTF.

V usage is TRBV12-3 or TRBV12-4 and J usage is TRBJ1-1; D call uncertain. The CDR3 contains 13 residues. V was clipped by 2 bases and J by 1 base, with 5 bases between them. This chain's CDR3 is CASSLTRNTEAFF. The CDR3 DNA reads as TGTGCCAGCAGTTTAACTAGGAACACTGAAGCTTTCTTT.

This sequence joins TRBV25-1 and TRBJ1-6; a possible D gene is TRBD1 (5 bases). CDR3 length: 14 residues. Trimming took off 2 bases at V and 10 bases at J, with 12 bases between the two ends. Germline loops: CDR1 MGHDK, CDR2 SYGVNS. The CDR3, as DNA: TGTGCCAGCAGTGAACAGGGATGGCACTCACCCCTCCACTTT. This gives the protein CASSEQGWHSPLHF.

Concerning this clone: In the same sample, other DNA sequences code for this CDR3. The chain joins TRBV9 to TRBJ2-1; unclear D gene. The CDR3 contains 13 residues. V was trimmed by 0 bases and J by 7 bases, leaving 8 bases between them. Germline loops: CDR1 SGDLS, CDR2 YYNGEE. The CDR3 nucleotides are TGTGCCAGCAGCGTAGGTCAGTATAATGAGCAGTTCTTC. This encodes CASSVGQYNEQFF.

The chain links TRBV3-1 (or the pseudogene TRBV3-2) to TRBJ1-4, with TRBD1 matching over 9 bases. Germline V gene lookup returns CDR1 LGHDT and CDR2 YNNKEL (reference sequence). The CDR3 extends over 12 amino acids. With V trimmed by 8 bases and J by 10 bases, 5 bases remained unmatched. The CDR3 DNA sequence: TGTGCCAGCGCCGGGACAGGGCGAAAACTGTTTTTT. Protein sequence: CASAGTGRKLFF.

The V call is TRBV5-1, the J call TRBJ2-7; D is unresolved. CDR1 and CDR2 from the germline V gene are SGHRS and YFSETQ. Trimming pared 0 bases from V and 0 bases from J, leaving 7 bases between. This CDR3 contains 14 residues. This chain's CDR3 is CASSLGRSSYEQYF. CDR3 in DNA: TGCGCCAGCAGCTTGGGCCGGAGCTCCTACGAGCAGTACTTC.

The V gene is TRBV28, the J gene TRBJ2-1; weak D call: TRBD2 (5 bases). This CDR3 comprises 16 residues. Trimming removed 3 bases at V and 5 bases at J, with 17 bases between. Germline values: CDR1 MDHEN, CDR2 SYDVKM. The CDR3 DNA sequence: TGTGCCAGCAGTTTGGGAAGGGCAGGAGGCAACAATGAGCAGTTCTTC. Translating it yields CASSLGRAGGNNEQFF.

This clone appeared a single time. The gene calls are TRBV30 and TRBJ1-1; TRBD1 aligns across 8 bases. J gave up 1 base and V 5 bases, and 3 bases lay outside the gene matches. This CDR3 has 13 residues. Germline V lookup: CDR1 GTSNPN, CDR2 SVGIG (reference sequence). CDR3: CAWDRGGNTEAFF. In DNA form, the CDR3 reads TGTGCCTGGGACAGGGGAGGGAACACTGAAGCTTTCTTT.

The CDR3 loop is CASSPGPGANYGYTF. CDR3 nucleotides: TGCGCCAGCAGCCCGGGACCGGGAGCTAACTATGGCTACACCTTC. The chain has TRBV4-1 and TRBJ1-2; maybe TRBD1 (5 bases). Trimming pared 4 bases from V and 0 bases from J, leaving 12 bases between. CDR1 is MGHRA, CDR2 YSYEKL, per germline. The CDR3 is 15 residues long.

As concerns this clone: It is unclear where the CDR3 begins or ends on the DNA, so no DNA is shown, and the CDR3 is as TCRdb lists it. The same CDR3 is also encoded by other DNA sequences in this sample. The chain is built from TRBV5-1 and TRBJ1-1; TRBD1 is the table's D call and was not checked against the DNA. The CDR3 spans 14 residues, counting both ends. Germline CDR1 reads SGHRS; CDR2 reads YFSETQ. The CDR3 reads CASSFGQGNTEAFF.

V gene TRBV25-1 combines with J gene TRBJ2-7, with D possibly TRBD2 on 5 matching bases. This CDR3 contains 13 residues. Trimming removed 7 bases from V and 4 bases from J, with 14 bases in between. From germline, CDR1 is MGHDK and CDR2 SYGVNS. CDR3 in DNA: TGTGCCAGCACCCCGGGATCCTTTTACGAGCAGTACTTC. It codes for CASTPGSFYEQYF.

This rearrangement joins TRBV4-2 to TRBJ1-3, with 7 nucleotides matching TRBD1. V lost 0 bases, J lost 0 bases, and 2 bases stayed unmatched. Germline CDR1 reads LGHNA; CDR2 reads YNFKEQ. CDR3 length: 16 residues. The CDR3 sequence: CASSQEGQYSGNTIYF. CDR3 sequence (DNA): TGTGCCAGCAGCCAAGAGGGACAGTACTCTGGAAACACCATATATTTT.

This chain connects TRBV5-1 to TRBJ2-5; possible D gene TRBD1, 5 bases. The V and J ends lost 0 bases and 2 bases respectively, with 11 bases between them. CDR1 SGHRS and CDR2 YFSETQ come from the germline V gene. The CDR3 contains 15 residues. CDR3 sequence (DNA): TGCGCCAGCAGCTTGGAAGGTCAGGGTCAAGAGACCCAGTACTTC. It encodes CASSLEGQGQETQYF.

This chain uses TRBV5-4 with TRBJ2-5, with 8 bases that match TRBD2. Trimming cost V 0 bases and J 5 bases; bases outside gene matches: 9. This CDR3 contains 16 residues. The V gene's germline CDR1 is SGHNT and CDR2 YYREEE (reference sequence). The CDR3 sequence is CASSLATGLDWETQYF. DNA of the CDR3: TGTGCCAGCAGCTTGGCCACGGGACTAGATTGGGAGACCCAGTACTTC.

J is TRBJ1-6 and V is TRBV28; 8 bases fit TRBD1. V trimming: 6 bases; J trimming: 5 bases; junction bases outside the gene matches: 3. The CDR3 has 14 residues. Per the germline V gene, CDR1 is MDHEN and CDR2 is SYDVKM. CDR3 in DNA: TGTGCCAGCAGGGAGACAGGGGATAATTCACCCCTCCACTTT. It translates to CASRETGDNSPLHF.

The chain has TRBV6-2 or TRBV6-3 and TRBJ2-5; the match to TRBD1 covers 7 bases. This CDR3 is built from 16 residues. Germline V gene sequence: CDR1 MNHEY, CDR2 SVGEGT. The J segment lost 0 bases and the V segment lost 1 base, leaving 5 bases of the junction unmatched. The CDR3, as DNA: TGTGCCAGCAGTTACTGGGGACAGCAGTACCAAGAGACCCAGTACTTC. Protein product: CASSYWGQQYQETQYF.

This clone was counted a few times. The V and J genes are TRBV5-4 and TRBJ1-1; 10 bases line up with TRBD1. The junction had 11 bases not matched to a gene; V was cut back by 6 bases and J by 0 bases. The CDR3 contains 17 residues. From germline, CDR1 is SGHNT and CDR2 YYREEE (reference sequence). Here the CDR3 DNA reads TGTGCCAGCAACCCCGACAGGGGGCTTACGATGAACACTGAAGCTTTCTTT. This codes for CASNPDRGLTMNTEAFF.

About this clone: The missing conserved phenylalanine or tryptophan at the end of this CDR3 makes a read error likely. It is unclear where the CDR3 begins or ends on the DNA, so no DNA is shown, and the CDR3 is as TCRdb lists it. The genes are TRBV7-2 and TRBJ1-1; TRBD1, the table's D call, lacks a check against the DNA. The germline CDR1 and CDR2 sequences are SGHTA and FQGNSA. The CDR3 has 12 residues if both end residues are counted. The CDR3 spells CASSTYTGTLSL.

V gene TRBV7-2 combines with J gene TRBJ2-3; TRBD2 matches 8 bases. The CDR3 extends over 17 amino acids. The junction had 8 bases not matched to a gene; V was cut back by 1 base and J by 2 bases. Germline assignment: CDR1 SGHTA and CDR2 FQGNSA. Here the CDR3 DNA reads TGTGCCAGCAGCTTAGTACTTAGCGGGGAGTCCACAGATACGCAGTATTTT. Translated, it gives CASSLVLSGESTDTQYF.

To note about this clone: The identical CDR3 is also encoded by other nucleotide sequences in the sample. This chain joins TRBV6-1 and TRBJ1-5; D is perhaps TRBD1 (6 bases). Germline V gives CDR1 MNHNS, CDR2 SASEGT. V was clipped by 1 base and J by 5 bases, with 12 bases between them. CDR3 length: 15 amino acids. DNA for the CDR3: TGTGCCAGCAGTGAAGTTGAGGGGGGGGATCAGCCCCAGCATTTT. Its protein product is CASSEVEGGDQPQHF.